This TCR beta chain emerged from a study of PD-1 and CTLA-4 blockade in melanoma. Only in-frame clones appear in the TCRdb table, and some are missing; sequencing was by immunoSEQ multiplex PCR. The sample gives 34,000 or so clones, 88% of which show up once; roughly 6.1% is in the top ten. Germline V gene lookup returns CDR1 LGHNA and CDR2 YNFKEQ. Trimming shortened V by 0 bases and J by 0 bases, and 14 bases separated the two germline ends. The CDR3 is made up of 17 amino acids. J is TRBJ1-1 and V is TRBV4-2, with unresolved D. The clonotype originates from a human donor with melanoma. The source material was CD8+ T cells from peripheral blood, sampled from a patient given anti-PD-1 treatment. In DNA form, the CDR3 reads TGTGCCAGCAGCCAAGATTGGGAGGTTCTTATGAACACTGAAGCTTTCTTT. This gives the protein CASSQDWEVLMNTEAFF.